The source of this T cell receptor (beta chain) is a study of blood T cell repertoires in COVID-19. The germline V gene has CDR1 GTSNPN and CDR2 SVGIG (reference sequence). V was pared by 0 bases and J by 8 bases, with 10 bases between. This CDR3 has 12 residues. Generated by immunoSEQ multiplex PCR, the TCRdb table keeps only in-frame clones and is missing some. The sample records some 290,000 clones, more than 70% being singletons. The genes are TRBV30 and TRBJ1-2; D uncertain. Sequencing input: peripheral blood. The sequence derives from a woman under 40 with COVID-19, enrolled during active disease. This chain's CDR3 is CAWSVRTAGYTF. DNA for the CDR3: TGTGCCTGGAGTGTACGAACAGCCGGCTACACCTTC.